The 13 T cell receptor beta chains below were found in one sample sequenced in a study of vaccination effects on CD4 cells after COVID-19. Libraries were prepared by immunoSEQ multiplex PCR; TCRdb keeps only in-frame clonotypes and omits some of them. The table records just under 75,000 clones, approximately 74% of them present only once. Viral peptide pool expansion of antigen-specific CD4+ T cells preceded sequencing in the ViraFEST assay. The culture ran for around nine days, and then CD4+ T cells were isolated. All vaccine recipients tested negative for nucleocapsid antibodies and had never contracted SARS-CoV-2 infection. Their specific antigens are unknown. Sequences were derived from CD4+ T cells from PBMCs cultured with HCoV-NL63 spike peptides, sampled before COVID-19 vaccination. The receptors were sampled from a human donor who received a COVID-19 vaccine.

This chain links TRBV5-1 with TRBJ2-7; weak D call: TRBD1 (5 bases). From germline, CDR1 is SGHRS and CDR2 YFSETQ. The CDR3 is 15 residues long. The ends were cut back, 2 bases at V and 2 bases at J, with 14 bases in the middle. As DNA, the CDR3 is TGCGCCAGCAGCTTTAGACAGCAGAATCCCTACGAGCAGTACGTC. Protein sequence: CASSFRQQNPYEQYV.

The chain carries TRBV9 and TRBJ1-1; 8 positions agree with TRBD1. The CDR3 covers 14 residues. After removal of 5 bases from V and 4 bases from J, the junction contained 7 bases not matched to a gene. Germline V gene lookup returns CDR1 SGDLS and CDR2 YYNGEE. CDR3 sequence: CASSGETGGTEAFF. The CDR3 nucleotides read TGTGCCAGCAGTGGTGAAACAGGGGGCACTGAAGCTTTCTTT.

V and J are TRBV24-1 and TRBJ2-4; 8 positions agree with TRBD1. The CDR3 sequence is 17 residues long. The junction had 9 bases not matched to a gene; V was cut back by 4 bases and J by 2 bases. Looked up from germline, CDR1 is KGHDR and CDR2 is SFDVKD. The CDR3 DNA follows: TGTGCCACCAGTGAGGGACAGGCGATCTCCCCCAAAAACATTCAGTACTTC. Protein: CATSEGQAISPKNIQYF.

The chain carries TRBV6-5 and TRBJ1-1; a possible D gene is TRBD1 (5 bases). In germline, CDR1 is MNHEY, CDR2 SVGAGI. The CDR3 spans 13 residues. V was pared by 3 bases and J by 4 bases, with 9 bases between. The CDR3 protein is CASSYIQGTEAFF. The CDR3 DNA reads TGTGCCAGCAGTTATATTCAGGGCACTGAAGCTTTCTTT.

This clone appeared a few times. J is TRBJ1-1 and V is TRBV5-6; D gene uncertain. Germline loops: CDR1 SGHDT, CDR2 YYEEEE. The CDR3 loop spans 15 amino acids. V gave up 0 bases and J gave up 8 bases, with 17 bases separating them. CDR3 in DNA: TGTGCCAGCAGCTTGGTGCGCACGGGCCATGAAGAAGCTTTCTTT. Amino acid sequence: CASSLVRTGHEEAFF.

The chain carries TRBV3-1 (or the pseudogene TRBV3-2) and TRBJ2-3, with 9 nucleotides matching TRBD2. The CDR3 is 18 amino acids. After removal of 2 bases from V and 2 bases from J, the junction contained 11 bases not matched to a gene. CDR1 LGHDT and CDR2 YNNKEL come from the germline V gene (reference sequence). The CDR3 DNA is TGTGCCAGCAGCCAAATCGAGGCCAGCGGGGGGTCCACAGATACGCAGTATTTT. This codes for CASSQIEASGGSTDTQYF.

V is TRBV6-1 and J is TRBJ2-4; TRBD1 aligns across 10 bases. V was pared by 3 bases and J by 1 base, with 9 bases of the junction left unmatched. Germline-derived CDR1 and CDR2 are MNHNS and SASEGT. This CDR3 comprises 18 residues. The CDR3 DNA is TGTGCCAGCAGTGACACGGGACAGGGGAGATCCGCCAAAAACATTCAGTACTTC. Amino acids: CASSDTGQGRSAKNIQYF.

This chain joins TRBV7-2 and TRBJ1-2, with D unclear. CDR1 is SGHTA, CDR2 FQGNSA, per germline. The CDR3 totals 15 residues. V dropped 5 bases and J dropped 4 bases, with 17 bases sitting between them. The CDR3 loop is CASSPPGAVSYGYTF. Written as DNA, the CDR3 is TGTGCCAGCAGCCCCCCCGGAGCAGTATCCTATGGCTACACCTTC.

The chain's CDR3 is CATSGSNYGYTF. The CDR3 nucleotides read TGTGCCACCAGCGGATCTAACTATGGCTACACCTTC. This chain connects TRBV15 to TRBJ1-2; D gene unclear. Trimming shortened V by 5 bases and J by 0 bases, and 4 bases separated the two germline ends. CDR3 size: 12 residues. The V gene's germline CDR1 is LNHNV and CDR2 YYDKDF (reference sequence).

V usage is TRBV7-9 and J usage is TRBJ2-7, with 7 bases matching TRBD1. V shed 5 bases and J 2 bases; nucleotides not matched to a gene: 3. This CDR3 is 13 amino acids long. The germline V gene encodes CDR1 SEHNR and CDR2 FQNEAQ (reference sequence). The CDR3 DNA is TGTGCCAGCAGCCAGACAGGGACCTACGAGCAGTACGTC. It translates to CASSQTGTYEQYV.

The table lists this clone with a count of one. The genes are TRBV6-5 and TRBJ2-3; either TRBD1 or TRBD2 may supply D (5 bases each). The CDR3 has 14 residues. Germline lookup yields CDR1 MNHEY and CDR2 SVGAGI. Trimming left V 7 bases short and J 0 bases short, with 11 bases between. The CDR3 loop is CASKGTTSTDTQYF. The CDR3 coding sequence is TGTGCCAGCAAGGGGACGACTAGCACAGATACGCAGTATTTT.

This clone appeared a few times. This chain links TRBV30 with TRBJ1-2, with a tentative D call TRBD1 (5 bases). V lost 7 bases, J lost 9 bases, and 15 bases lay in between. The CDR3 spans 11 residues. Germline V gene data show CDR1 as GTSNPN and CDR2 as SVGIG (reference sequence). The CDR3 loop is CASNRGVSYTF. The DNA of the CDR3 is TGTGCCTCTAACCGGGGGGTTAGCTACACCTTC.

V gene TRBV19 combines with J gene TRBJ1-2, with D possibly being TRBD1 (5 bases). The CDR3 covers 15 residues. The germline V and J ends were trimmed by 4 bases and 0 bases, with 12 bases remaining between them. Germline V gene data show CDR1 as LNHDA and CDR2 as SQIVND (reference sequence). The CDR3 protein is CASSRGIIANYGYTF. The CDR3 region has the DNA TGTGCCAGTAGTAGGGGCATCATAGCTAACTATGGCTACACCTTC.